A selection of T cell receptor beta chains follows, all from one sample in a study of identical twins. TCRdb re-called the 5' RACE reads through MiXCR, storing one row per CDR3 protein. The sample contains roughly 1.6 million distinct CDR3 sequences, less than 35% of which appear only once. Material: cord blood. These receptors all come from a newborn girl in good health. CDR3s include the opening cysteine and the closing phenylalanine or tryptophan. Fields, in order: J gene, clone size, V gene, D gene, CDR3 protein, CDR3 DNA. D genes are given only for firm matches. Clone size, where shown, is once, few, many, or a class for clones that have expanded.

>TRBJ2-7|.|TRBV10-1|.
CASSESALPSEQYF
TGCGCCAGCAGTGAGTCTGCTCTCCCCTCCGAGCAGTACTTC
>TRBJ2-1|.|TRBV20-1|TRBD2
CSAISLAVYNEQFF
TGCAGTGCAATTTCGCTAGCGGTCTACAATGAGCAGTTCTTC
>TRBJ2-1|few|TRBV24-1|TRBD1
CATSVPGTGGNEQFF
TGTGCCACCAGTGTCCCCGGGACAGGGGGCAATGAGCAGTTCTTC
>TRBJ2-3|.|TRBV9|.
CASRKLGTDAQYF
TGTGCCAGCAGGAAACTGGGCACAGATGCGCAGTATTTT
>TRBJ2-3|few|TRBV7-9|.
CASSAYRARTDTQYF
TGTGCCAGCAGCGCATACAGGGCGCGCACAGATACGCAGTATTTT
>TRBJ1-1|.|TRBV10-3|.
CAISAWQGRITEAFF
TGTGCCATCAGTGCATGGCAGGGGAGGATCACTGAAGCTTTCTTT
>TRBJ1-1|many|TRBV12-3/TRBV12-4|TRBD1
CASSLNRGEAFF
TGTGCCAGCAGTTTAAACAGGGGAGAAGCTTTCTTT
>TRBJ2-1|.|TRBV5-4|TRBD2
CASSFSGRWGNEQFF
TGTGCCAGCAGCTTTAGCGGGAGGTGGGGCAATGAGCAGTTCTTC
>TRBJ2-3|many|TRBV12-3/TRBV12-4|.
CASSELGDTQYF
TGTGCCAGCAGTGAATTGGGGGATACGCAGTATTTT
>TRBJ2-1|.|TRBV6-5|TRBD1
CASSYGTGSYNEQFF
TGTGCCAGCAGTTACGGGACAGGTTCCTACAATGAGCAGTTCTTC
>TRBJ2-7|many|TRBV11-2|.
CASSGSAYEQYF
TGTGCCAGCAGCGGTAGCGCCTACGAGCAGTACTTC
>TRBJ1-6|.|TRBV28|TRBD1
CASSPDRGRLSSYNSPLHF
TGTGCCAGCAGTCCGGACAGGGGGCGTTTAAGCTCCTATAATTCACCCCTCCACTTT
>TRBJ2-1|.|TRBV20-1|TRBD2
CSARDPGTSGHYNEQFF
TGCAGTGCTAGAGATCCCGGGACTAGCGGCCACTACAATGAGCAGTTCTTC
>TRBJ2-3|.|TRBV4-2|TRBD2
CASSQVTPSGRTTDTQYF
TGTGCCAGCAGCCAGGTAACACCTAGCGGGAGGACCACAGATACGCAGTATTTT
>TRBJ2-5|many|TRBV29-1|.
CVVTRGMETQYF
TGCGTCGTAACGAGGGGTATGGAGACCCAGTACTTC
>TRBJ1-5|.|TRBV6-5|TRBD1
CASSRTGEGRQPQHF
TGTGCCAGCAGTAGGACAGGGGAAGGCAGACAGCCCCAGCATTTT
>TRBJ1-1|.|TRBV29-1|TRBD1
CSFRAGGGTEAFF
TGCAGCTTTCGGGCAGGGGGCGGTACTGAAGCTTTCTTT
>TRBJ1-2|.|TRBV6-1|.
CASSAPPLYGYTF
TGTGCCAGCAGTGCACCACCACTCTATGGCTACACCTTC
>TRBJ2-7|.|TRBV28|.
CALSRGRETYEQYF
TGTGCCCTCTCTAGGGGGAGGGAAACCTACGAGCAGTACTTC
>TRBJ2-7|.|TRBV19|.
CASSSGIEYEQYF
TGTGCCAGTAGTTCAGGGATAGAGTACGAGCAGTACTTC
>TRBJ2-3|many|TRBV5-1|.
CASSSLGRGTDTQYF
TGCGCCAGCAGCTCCCTCGGAAGGGGAACAGATACGCAGTATTTT
>TRBJ1-6|few|TRBV10-3|.
CAISESFTGTSDSPLHF
TGTGCCATCAGTGAGTCATTTACCGGGACCTCGGATTCACCCCTCCACTTT
>TRBJ2-1|.|TRBV5-8|.
CASSLVARVGNEQFF
TGTGCCAGCAGCTTGGTAGCGCGAGTAGGAAATGAGCAGTTCTTC
>TRBJ1-1|few|TRBV7-2|.
CASSLGTGGRNTEAFF
TGTGCCAGCAGCTTAGGTACGGGGGGGAGGAACACTGAAGCTTTCTTT
>TRBJ2-7|.|TRBV9|.
CASSSSRGGYEQYF
TGTGCCAGCAGCTCATCCAGGGGAGGCTACGAGCAGTACTTC
>TRBJ2-3|.|TRBV18|.
CASSVITDTQYF
TGTGCCAGCTCGGTCATCACAGATACGCAGTATTTT
>TRBJ1-3|.|TRBV20-1|.
CSARDASEIPSGNTIYF
TGCAGTGCTAGAGATGCGTCAGAGATTCCCTCTGGAAACACCATATATTTT
>TRBJ2-1|.|TRBV19|TRBD2
CASSQRSGSRNNEQFF
TGTGCCAGTAGTCAGAGAAGCGGGAGTAGGAACAATGAGCAGTTCTTC
>TRBJ1-5|few|TRBV6-6|.
CASRNYQNGNQPQHF
TGTGCCAGCAGAAACTACCAGAATGGCAATCAGCCCCAGCATTTT
>TRBJ2-3|few|TRBV6-2/TRBV6-3|TRBD2
CASSYSGGSMGTDTQYF
TGTGCCAGCAGTTACTCCGGGGGGTCTATGGGCACAGATACGCAGTATTTT
>TRBJ2-5|.|TRBV25-1|.
CASTPSSTWGETQYF
TGTGCCAGCACCCCCAGTAGCACCTGGGGAGAGACCCAGTACTTC
>TRBJ2-1|.|TRBV4-1|TRBD1
CASSSYTGQGFNEQFF
TGCGCCAGCAGCTCCTATACGGGACAGGGATTCAATGAGCAGTTCTTC
>TRBJ1-6|.|TRBV28|.
CASSLGLYDYNSPLHF
TGTGCCAGCAGTTTGGGGTTATACGACTATAATTCACCCCTCCACTTT
>TRBJ2-7|.|TRBV4-1|.
CASSQRIGGSYNEQYF
TGCGCCAGCAGCCAAAGAATCGGGGGTTCCTACAATGAGCAGTACTTC
>TRBJ2-1|few|TRBV15|.
CATSLLLSSYNEQFF
TGTGCCACCAGCTTGCTGTTGAGCTCCTACAATGAGCAGTTCTTC
>TRBJ2-3|.|TRBV4-2|.
CASSQDPVGTESDTQYF
TGTGCCAGCAGCCAAGATCCTGTGGGGACGGAATCAGATACGCAGTATTTT
>TRBJ2-5|.|TRBV9|TRBD2
CASSAESGGIPRETQYF
TGTGCCAGCAGCGCCGAATCCGGGGGGATCCCCCGAGAGACCCAGTACTTC
>TRBJ2-1|once|TRBV28|.
CASSDVRDNQETQFF
TGTGCCAGCAGTGACGTCCGGGACAACCAAGAGACCCAGTTCTTC
>TRBJ2-1|few|TRBV5-1|TRBD1
CASRPGQGSLSEQFF
TGCGCCAGCAGGCCCGGACAGGGGTCCCTCAGTGAGCAGTTCTTC
>TRBJ2-5|.|TRBV5-1|.
CASSLVKRETQYF
TGCGCCAGCAGCTTGGTGAAACGGGAGACCCAGTACTTC
>TRBJ1-6|many|TRBV7-9|.
CASSLEGNSPLHF
TGTGCCAGCAGCTTAGAGGGTAATTCACCCCTCCACTTT
>TRBJ2-1|.|TRBV3-1|.
CASMGTRAGEQFF
TGTGCCAGCATGGGTACCCGAGCGGGTGAGCAGTTCTTC
>TRBJ2-1|.|TRBV20-1|.
CSAPPPRSYNEQFF
TGCAGTGCCCCGCCCCCTCGCTCCTACAATGAGCAGTTCTTC